These T cell receptor beta chains were read from a single sample in a study of blood T cell repertoires in COVID-19. Only in-frame clones appear in the TCRdb table, and some are missing; sequencing was by immunoSEQ multiplex PCR. The profile covers 250,000 to 350,000 clones, with about 90% appearing a single time and approximately 4.5% taken by the ten largest. The sample taken for sequencing was PBMCs or T cells enriched from blood (not recorded which). The receptors stem from a woman in her late teens or twenties with acute COVID-19. The CDR3 runs from the conserved cysteine through the conserved F or W. The order of the fields is D gene, V gene, CDR3 protein. The D gene is left open where the match is weak.

D gene: TRBD2
V gene: TRBV28
CDR3 protein: CASSYRTSGTLNEQFF

D gene: NA
V gene: TRBV5-1
CDR3 protein: CASSLGLLASSYEQYF

D gene: NA
V gene: TRBV15
CDR3 protein: CATSRDWAEHHGYTF

D gene: NA
V gene: TRBV28
CDR3 protein: CASSSGFGPGGNQPQHF

D gene: NA
V gene: TRBV2
CDR3 protein: CASSEGQERHEQYF

D gene: TRBD2
V gene: TRBV27
CDR3 protein: CASSWSGAYEQYF

D gene: TRBD2
V gene: TRBV5-1
CDR3 protein: CASSGGLAGIYNEQFF

D gene: NA
V gene: TRBV30
CDR3 protein: CAWSSGLYGSTDTQYF

D gene: TRBD1
V gene: TRBV7-3
CDR3 protein: CASSFSGTGEQYF

D gene: NA
V gene: TRBV30
CDR3 protein: CAWSVGVQAYEQYF

D gene: TRBD2
V gene: TRBV3-1/TRBV3-2
CDR3 protein: CASSPGGRVYEQYF

D gene: TRBD2
V gene: TRBV30
CDR3 protein: CAWGAGGPDTQYF

D gene: TRBD2
V gene: TRBV18
CDR3 protein: CASSPPGLAGPGELFF

D gene: TRBD1
V gene: TRBV24-1
CDR3 protein: CATSGQGSTEAFF

D gene: NA
V gene: TRBV28
CDR3 protein: CASSYNFIQLANTEAFF

D gene: NA
V gene: TRBV28
CDR3 protein: CASSPGAQTYEQYF

D gene: NA
V gene: TRBV5-1
CDR3 protein: CASSFDPGGYGYTF

D gene: NA
V gene: TRBV6-5
CDR3 protein: CASSILENIQYF

D gene: NA
V gene: TRBV28
CDR3 protein: CAVGVVGYGYTF

D gene: NA
V gene: TRBV21-1
CDR3 protein: CASSKVRAGNTEAFF

D gene: NA
V gene: TRBV14
CDR3 protein: CASSQDMALEGARTDTQYF

D gene: TRBD1
V gene: TRBV7-3
CDR3 protein: CASSPSGTGAVNEQFF

D gene: TRBD1
V gene: TRBV7-2
CDR3 protein: CASSLAWTGTGNGYTF

D gene: TRBD2
V gene: TRBV7-6
CDR3 protein: CASSLEVAGYNEQFF

D gene: TRBD2
V gene: TRBV5-1
CDR3 protein: CASSLGSASGHNEQFF

D gene: NA
V gene: TRBV30
CDR3 protein: CAWSVRTSNEQYF

D gene: NA
V gene: TRBV5-1
CDR3 protein: CASSLGLRDWTNTGELFF

D gene: TRBD1
V gene: TRBV5-1
CDR3 protein: CASSPMTGGGTDTQYF

D gene: NA
V gene: TRBV5-1
CDR3 protein: CASSPGQGGGQPQHF

D gene: TRBD1
V gene: TRBV30
CDR3 protein: CAWSATGVYGYTF

D gene: TRBD2
V gene: TRBV7-9
CDR3 protein: CASSLRLATSENEQFF

D gene: TRBD2
V gene: TRBV28
CDR3 protein: CASSLLAGRETQYF

D gene: TRBD2
V gene: TRBV7-2
CDR3 protein: CASSLAREVNEQFF

D gene: NA
V gene: TRBV19
CDR3 protein: CASSGLGRDYGYTF

D gene: NA
V gene: TRBV12-5
CDR3 protein: CASVSENTEAFF

D gene: NA
V gene: TRBV28
CDR3 protein: CASQTNTGELFF

D gene: NA
V gene: TRBV2
CDR3 protein: CASSDGGNGYTF

D gene: TRBD2
V gene: TRBV10-3
CDR3 protein: CAIKGGDADTGELFF

D gene: NA
V gene: TRBV18
CDR3 protein: CASSPGGLGNQPQHF

D gene: NA
V gene: TRBV29-1
CDR3 protein: CSVMTGTYEQYF

D gene: TRBD2
V gene: TRBV9
CDR3 protein: CASGPGGQETQYF

D gene: TRBD2
V gene: TRBV7-8
CDR3 protein: CASTPEPGGSYEQYF

D gene: TRBD1
V gene: TRBV6-6
CDR3 protein: CASSLLRDRGSSSGNTIYF